The 18 T cell receptor beta chains reported below all come from one sample, sequenced in a study of blood T cell repertoires in COVID-19. The table came from immunoSEQ multiplex PCR; TCRdb's copy has only in-frame clones and leaves some out. In the table there are about 100,000 clones, roughly nine tenths of which are singletons. Input material: peripheral blood. Source of these receptors: a human donor in a cohort sampled during active COVID-19.

The V gene is TRBV6-1, the J gene TRBJ2-7; possibly TRBD1 for D (6 bases). Germline values: CDR1 MNHNS, CDR2 SASEGT. This CDR3 has 15 residues. Between the trimmed V and J ends, which lost 3 bases and 6 bases, there was a span of 18 bases. For the CDR3, the DNA is TGTGCCAGCAGTGAGACACAGGGAAGTGGGCTCGAGCAGTACTTC. This codes for CASSETQGSGLEQYF.

The chain employs TRBV6-2 or TRBV6-3 and TRBJ1-2; D ambiguous. The V end was cut by 4 bases, the J end by 2 bases, with 14 bases between. Germline assignment: CDR1 MNHEY and CDR2 SVGEGT. The CDR3 contains 15 residues. The CDR3 DNA is TGTGCCAGCAGTTCCACAGCAGAAGGAAACTATGGCTACACCTTC. As protein: CASSSTAEGNYGYTF.

This chain connects TRBV6-6 to TRBJ2-1; weak D call: TRBD2 (5 bases). The CDR3 totals 13 residues. Germline assignment: CDR1 MNHNY and CDR2 SVGAGI (reference sequence). Trimming took 2 bases from V and 9 from J, leaving 11 bases between them. CDR3 in DNA: TGTGCCAGCAGTTACGCCGGACTGAGTGAGCAGTTCTTC. It is translated as CASSYAGLSEQFF.

The chain uses TRBV7-9 and TRBJ2-7; no definite D call. V lost 3 bases to trimming and J lost 5 bases, with 11 bases between them. This CDR3 has 13 residues. In germline, CDR1 is SEHNR, CDR2 FQNEAQ (reference sequence). CDR3 in DNA: TGTGCCAGCAGCTTGGTCGGTATGGACGAGCAGTACTTC. Translation: CASSLVGMDEQYF.

This sequence joins TRBV18 and TRBJ1-1; 11 bases match TRBD1. Germline CDR1 is KGHSH and CDR2 is LQKENI. The CDR3 spans 15 residues. V shed 4 bases and J 1 base; nucleotides not matched to a gene: 2. In DNA, the CDR3 is TGTGCCAGCTCACGGGGACAGGGGGGGAACACTGAAGCTTTCTTT. Residues: CASSRGQGGNTEAFF.

This chain uses TRBV9 with TRBJ2-2; the match to TRBD1 covers 10 bases. V lost 7 bases, J lost 4 bases, and 4 bases stayed unmatched. The germline V gene has CDR1 SGDLS and CDR2 YYNGEE. The CDR3 has 14 residues. Here the CDR3 reads CASSTGGGTGELFF. The CDR3 DNA is TGTGCCAGCTCGACAGGGGGCGGCACCGGGGAGCTGTTTTTT.

With regard to this clone: One end of the junction fails to match germline, which may point to a read error. The chain is built from TRBV15 and TRBJ2-3; D unresolved. The CDR3 covers 15 residues. The V gene's germline CDR1 is LNHNV and CDR2 YYDKDF (reference sequence). The CDR3 sequence: CATSGDLTSTDTQYF. CDR3 nucleotides: TGTGCCACCAGCGGAGACCTTACTAGCACAGATACGCAGTATTTT.

V gene TRBV4-2 combines with J gene TRBJ2-5; unclear D gene. V was pared by 4 bases and J by 0 bases, with 12 bases between. The CDR3 runs to 15 residues. Looked up from germline, CDR1 is LGHNA and CDR2 is YNFKEQ. The CDR3 DNA reads as TGTGCCAGCAGCCCCGGTGTCCGAGACCAAGAGACCCAGTACTTC. Its translation is CASSPGVRDQETQYF.

About this clone itself: The sample carries other DNA sequences with the same CDR3. The V and J genes are TRBV6-4 and TRBJ2-3; possible D gene TRBD2, 6 bases. The V and J ends lost 0 bases and 2 bases respectively, with 9 bases between them. Per germline, CDR1 MRHNA and CDR2 SNTAGT. This CDR3 contains 15 residues. The CDR3 DNA follows: TGTGCCAGCAGTGACTCTGCGGGGTCCACAGATACGCAGTATTTT. Its translation: CASSDSAGSTDTQYF.

The chain employs TRBV11-2 and TRBJ2-5; 12 bases agree with TRBD2. Looked up from germline, CDR1 is SGHAT and CDR2 is FQNNGV. CDR3 size: 17 residues. V shed 5 bases, J shed 1 base, and the junction held 8 bases outside the gene matches. CDR3 region: CASSGGLAGLRQETQYF. CDR3 coding DNA: TGTGCCAGCAGCGGAGGACTAGCGGGATTACGCCAAGAGACCCAGTACTTC.

V usage is TRBV5-5 and J usage is TRBJ1-3, with D possibly being TRBD1 (5 bases). The germline V gene encodes CDR1 SGHKS and CDR2 YYEKEE (reference sequence). The length of the CDR3 is 15 residues. V was trimmed by 2 bases and J by 1 base, leaving 10 bases between them. The CDR3 DNA follows: TGTGCCAGCAGCTTTCTAGGGGTATCTGGAAACACCATATATTTT. Its translation is CASSFLGVSGNTIYF.

The chain links TRBV4-2 to TRBJ2-2; 7 bases agree with TRBD1. In germline, CDR1 is LGHNA, CDR2 YNFKEQ. CDR3 length equals 14 residues. V was pared by 5 bases and J by 7 bases, with 7 bases of the junction left unmatched. CDR3 residues: CASSGETGIGELFF. The CDR3, as DNA: TGTGCCAGCAGCGGGGAGACAGGGATCGGGGAGCTGTTTTTT.

V and J are TRBV13 and TRBJ2-2; TRBD2 might be the D (7 bases). The CDR3 totals 18 residues. The germline V and J ends were trimmed by 5 bases and 0 bases, with 19 bases remaining between them. The V gene's germline CDR1 is PRHDT and CDR2 FYEKMQ (reference sequence). CDR3 nucleotides: TGTGCCAGCAGCCACCGTAGGGGGAGGGCCACGAACACCGGGGAGCTGTTTTTT. Amino acid sequence: CASSHRRGRATNTGELFF. Supplemented by reference TRBV13 and TRBJ2-2, the full variable domain reads AAGVIQSPRHLIKEKRETATLKCYPIPRHDTVYWYQQGPGQDPQFLISFYEKMQSDKGSIPDRFSAQQFSDYHSELNMSSLELGDSALYFCASSHRRGRATNTGELFFGEGSRLTVL.

The genes are TRBV19 and TRBJ1-1, with D unclear. The CDR3 has 13 residues. Per germline, CDR1 LNHDA and CDR2 SQIVND (reference sequence). V was clipped by 3 bases and J by 1 base, with 6 bases between them. CDR3 in amino acids: CASSMQENTEAFF. DNA for the CDR3: TGTGCCAGTAGTATGCAGGAGAACACTGAAGCTTTCTTT. Using reference TRBV19 and TRBJ1-1 for the parts outside the CDR3, the full variable domain is DGGITQSPKYLFRKEGQNVTLSCEQNLNHDAMYWYRQDPGQGLRLIYYSQIVNDFQKGDIAEGYSVSREKKESFPLTVTSAQKNPTAFYLCASSMQENTEAFFGQGTRLTVV.

This chain connects TRBV6-5 to TRBJ1-1; D is perhaps TRBD1 (5 bases). The CDR3 covers 15 residues. Germline CDR1 reads MNHEY; CDR2 reads SVGAGI. The V end lost 0 bases, the J end lost 4 bases, and 12 bases lay between the germline ends. CDR3 loop: CASSYSGLGFTEAFF. The CDR3 DNA follows: TGTGCCAGCAGTTACTCGGGGCTGGGTTTCACTGAAGCTTTCTTT.

This clone was counted a single time. The gene calls are TRBV7-2 and TRBJ1-6; D not certain. The CDR3 is 15 residues long. V lost 4 bases and J 6 bases, leaving 13 bases between the germline ends. CDR1 is SGHTA, CDR2 FQGNSA, per germline. CDR3 protein: CASSSGVPGNSPLHF. The CDR3 DNA reads TGTGCCAGCAGCTCCGGGGTTCCCGGTAATTCACCCCTCCACTTT.

The V gene is TRBV30, the J gene TRBJ2-2, with 8 bases aligning to TRBD1. J was trimmed by 9 bases and V by 1 base; bases with no gene match: 7. The CDR3 covers 14 residues. Germline CDR1 and CDR2: GTSNPN and SVGIG (reference sequence). In DNA form, the CDR3 reads TGTGCCTGGAGTGGGACAGGGAAGGGGTGGGAGCTGTTTTTT. This translates into CAWSGTGKGWELFF.

The chain combines TRBV6-5 with TRBJ2-5; 10 nucleotides line up with TRBD1. Per the germline V gene, CDR1 is MNHEY and CDR2 is SVGAGI. This CDR3 is 14 amino acids long. Trimming at V came to 5 bases and at J to 4 bases, leaving 4 bases not matched to a gene. The CDR3 protein is CASSQDRGSETQYF. The CDR3 region has the DNA TGTGCCAGCAGTCAGGACAGGGGGTCAGAGACCCAGTACTTC.